This T cell receptor beta chain was captured in a study of cytotoxic CD8 clonotypes in ibrutinib-treated CLL. Broader study findings: Clonality showed a rise at ibrutinib response that reversed toward baseline at progression.

Clones were read by immunoSEQ multiplex PCR, and TCRdb kept only the in-frame ones, dropping some. Seen here are hundreds of thousands of clones, around three quarters observed once, and the top ten hold 15%. After removal of 0 bases from V and 3 bases from J, the junction contained 14 bases not matched to a gene. The CDR3 has 18 residues. CDR1 LGHNA and CDR2 YSLEER come from the germline V gene. In its sample, this clone was seen a few times. What it binds is not known. The sample here was PBMCs, taken after 24 months of ibrutinib treatment. This sequence joins TRBV4-3 and TRBJ2-7; 7 bases are a match to TRBD1. The clonotype comes from a human donor with chronic lymphocytic leukemia. The CDR3 loop reads CASSQEPNGQVTYYEQYF. CDR3 DNA sequence: TGCGCCAGCAGCCAAGAACCCAACGGACAGGTCACCTACTACGAGCAGTACTTC.